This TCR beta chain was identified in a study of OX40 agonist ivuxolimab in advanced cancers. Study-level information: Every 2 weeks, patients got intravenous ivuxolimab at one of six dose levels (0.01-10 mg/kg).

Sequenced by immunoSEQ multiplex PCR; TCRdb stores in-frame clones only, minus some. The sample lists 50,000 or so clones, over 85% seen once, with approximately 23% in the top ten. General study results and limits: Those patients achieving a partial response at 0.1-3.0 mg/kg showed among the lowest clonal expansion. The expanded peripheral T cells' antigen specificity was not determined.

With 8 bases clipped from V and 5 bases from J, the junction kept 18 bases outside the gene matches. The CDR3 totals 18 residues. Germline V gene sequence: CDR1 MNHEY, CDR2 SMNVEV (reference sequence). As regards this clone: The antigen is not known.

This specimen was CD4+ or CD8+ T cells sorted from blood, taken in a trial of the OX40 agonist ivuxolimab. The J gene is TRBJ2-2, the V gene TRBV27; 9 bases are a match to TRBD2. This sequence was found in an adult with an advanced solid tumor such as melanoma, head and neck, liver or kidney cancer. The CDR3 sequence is CASGHLTGTSRRTGELFF. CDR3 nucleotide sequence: TGTGCCAGCGGCCACCTAACCGGGACTAGCAGGAGGACCGGGGAGCTGTTTTTT.